A single sample gave rise to the 26 T cell receptor beta chains below, sequenced in a study of T cell changes during pregnancy in multiple sclerosis. Produced via immunoSEQ multiplex PCR; TCRdb's table is partial and in-frame only. The sample gives under 15,000 clones, around 89% of which show up once; 7% to 9% is in the top ten. The material was CD8+ T cells from peripheral blood mononuclear cells, obtained in the second trimester of pregnancy. Receptor source: a female donor in good health, enrolled as a control in a pregnancy study.

This clone has just one count. The rearrangement joins TRBV10-3 to TRBJ1-2; D may be TRBD1 (6 bases). Trimming took off 6 bases at V and 6 bases at J, with 11 bases between the two ends. Germline V gives CDR1 ENHRY, CDR2 SYGVKD. The CDR3 extends over 12 amino acids. The CDR3 bases are TGTGCCATCAGAACAGGGAATGATGGCTACACCTTC. It encodes CAIRTGNDGYTF.

V usage is TRBV19 and J usage is TRBJ2-7; D may be TRBD1 (6 bases). Germline values: CDR1 LNHDA, CDR2 SQIVND (reference sequence). Trimming took off 5 bases at V and 3 bases at J, with 14 bases between the two ends. The CDR3 extends over 14 amino acids. CDR3 bases: TGTGCCAGTAGTGAAACAGGGACCCTCTACGAGCAGTACTTC. It translates to CASSETGTLYEQYF.

CDR3 in amino acids: CASSQGQGYEQFF. In DNA form, the CDR3 reads TGCGCCAGCAGCCAAGGACAGGGCTATGAGCAGTTCTTC. The chain uses TRBV4-3 and TRBJ2-1; 7 bases are shared with TRBD1. Germline values: CDR1 LGHNA, CDR2 YSLEER. The CDR3 has 13 residues. J lost 8 bases, V lost 1 base, and 2 bases had no gene match.

CDR3: CASYSGSSYNEQFF. The DNA for the CDR3 is TGTGCCAGTTATAGCGGGAGCTCCTACAATGAGCAGTTCTTC. The chain recombines TRBV5-4 with TRBJ2-1; 9 nucleotides line up with TRBD2. The trim removed 8 bases at V and 0 bases at J, leaving 3 bases unmatched. CDR3 length: 14 residues. CDR1 is SGHNT, CDR2 YYREEE, per germline (reference sequence).

The chain employs TRBV19 and TRBJ1-4; 9 bases map to TRBD1. The CDR3 extends over 17 amino acids. V was pared by 6 bases and J by 2 bases, with 10 bases of the junction left unmatched. Germline V gives CDR1 LNHDA, CDR2 SQIVND (reference sequence). This CDR3 is CASSPPTGGYTNEKLFF. CDR3 sequence (DNA): TGTGCCAGTAGCCCCCCGACAGGGGGGTACACTAATGAAAAACTGTTTTTT.

There are a few counts of this clone. Other DNA variants within this sample encode the same CDR3. The chain couples TRBV7-9 to TRBJ2-7; D is perhaps TRBD1 (6 bases). With 6 bases removed from V and 2 bases from J, the gap between germline ends came to 8 bases. The CDR3 has 12 amino acids. Germline CDR1 reads SEHNR; CDR2 reads FQNEAQ (reference sequence). The CDR3 DNA sequence: TGTGCCAGCAGACAGGGTACCTACGAGCAGTACTTC. Amino acids: CASRQGTYEQYF.

CDR3 loop: CASSVGAGGLYEQYF. DNA of the CDR3: TGTGCCAGCAGCGTAGGAGCGGGGGGGCTCTACGAGCAGTACTTC. The V gene is TRBV9, the J gene TRBJ2-7, with 10 positions matching TRBD2. The V gene end was trimmed by 0 bases and the J gene end by 3 bases; junction bases not matched to a gene: 3. Germline CDR1 reads SGDLS; CDR2 reads YYNGEE. This CDR3 contains 15 residues. The whole variable domain, filled in from reference TRBV9 and TRBJ2-7, reads DSGVTQTPKHLITATGQRVTLRCSPRSGDLSVYWYQQSLDQGLQFLIQYYNGEERAKGNILERFSAQQFPDLHSELNLSSLELGDSALYFCASSVGAGGLYEQYFGPGTRLTVT.

This CDR3 reads CASSLNQGGQPQHF. In nucleotides, the CDR3 is TGTGCCAGCAGCTTGAATCAGGGGGGTCAGCCCCAGCATTTT. This chain links TRBV5-6 with TRBJ1-5; 7 bases map to TRBD1. The CDR3 runs 14 residues. Trimming took 1 base from V and 6 from J; bases not matched to a gene: 4. The germline gives CDR1 SGHDT, CDR2 YYEEEE.

The J gene is TRBJ2-7, the V gene TRBV11-2; 11 bases are a match to TRBD1. This CDR3 is built from 17 residues. In germline, CDR1 is SGHAT, CDR2 FQNNGV. V was pared by 3 bases and J by 1 base, with 8 bases of the junction left unmatched. CDR3: CASSFGTGGPGSYEQYF. The CDR3 region has the DNA TGTGCCAGCAGCTTCGGGACAGGGGGTCCCGGATCCTACGAGCAGTACTTC.

The chain carries TRBV4-1 and TRBJ2-3, with TRBD2 matching 7 bases. CDR3 length equals 15 residues. V was pared by 2 bases and J by 9 bases, with 11 bases of the junction left unmatched. The germline V gene has CDR1 MGHRA and CDR2 YSYEKL. The CDR3 here is CASSQSGIPLWTQYF. Here the CDR3 DNA reads TGCGCCAGCAGCCAAAGCGGGATCCCCCTTTGGACGCAGTATTTT.

V gene TRBV5-6 combines with J gene TRBJ1-1; the D is unclear. The CDR3 runs to 12 residues. CDR1 is SGHDT and CDR2 is YYEEEE in the germline V gene. Trimming removed 4 bases from V and 3 bases from J, with 7 bases in between. The CDR3: CASSLGDTEAFF. CDR3 sequence (DNA): TGTGCCAGCAGCCTAGGAGACACTGAAGCTTTCTTT. Using reference TRBV5-6 and TRBJ1-1 for the parts outside the CDR3, the full variable domain is DAGVTQSPTHLIKTRGQQVTLRCSPKSGHDTVSWYQQALGQGPQFIFQYYEEEERQRGNFPDRFSGHQFPNYSSELNVNALLLGDSALYLCASSLGDTEAFFGQGTRLTVV.

The rearrangement links TRBV11-3 to TRBJ2-7; the match to TRBD2 covers 11 bases. J lost 5 bases, V lost 4 bases, and 13 bases had no gene match. Germline loops: CDR1 SGHNT, CDR2 YENEEA. This CDR3 region has 17 residues. CDR3 nucleotides: TGTGCCAGCAGCTCGGGAATTCTAGCGGGAGGTTTGGACGAGCAGTACTTC. Protein sequence: CASSSGILAGGLDEQYF.

J is TRBJ2-7 and V is TRBV28; D gene unclear. V shed 6 bases and J shed 2 bases, with 8 bases lying between them. There are 12 residues in the CDR3. CDR1 is MDHEN and CDR2 is SYDVKM in the germline V gene. CDR3 DNA: TGTGCCAGCAGCTTCCCCGCCTACGAGCAGTACTTC. Its translation: CASSFPAYEQYF.

The V call is TRBV7-2, the J call TRBJ1-2, with D possibly TRBD1 on 6 matching bases. The V gene's germline CDR1 is SGHTA and CDR2 FQGNSA. V was cut by 5 bases and J by 6 bases, with 22 bases left in between. The CDR3 has 16 residues. This CDR3 reads CASSEEVAQGLDGYTF. CDR3 coding DNA: TGTGCCAGCAGCGAAGAGGTTGCGCAGGGGTTAGATGGCTACACCTTC.

This clone was seen only a few times. CDR3 nucleotide sequence: TGTGCCAGCAGACGCAGCTCTGGAAACACCATATATTTT. Its translation is CASRRSSGNTIYF. V usage is TRBV7-3 and J usage is TRBJ1-3; no clear D gene. The germline CDR1 and CDR2 sequences are SGHTA and FQGTGA. The CDR3 extends over 13 amino acids. The V end lost 6 bases, the J end lost 0 bases, and 6 bases lay between the germline ends.

The chain carries TRBV19 and TRBJ2-3, with a weak D call TRBD2 (6 bases). The germline CDR1 and CDR2 sequences are LNHDA and SQIVND (reference sequence). Trimming removed 6 bases at V and 4 bases at J, with 17 bases between. CDR3 length: 15 residues. CDR3 residues: CASRSRDFRADTQYF. CDR3 DNA sequence: TGTGCCAGTAGGTCCCGGGACTTTAGGGCAGATACGCAGTATTTT.

The rearrangement links TRBV5-3 to TRBJ2-4, with TRBD1 identical over 9 bases. TRBV5-3 is identified as an open reading frame with a role that is uncertain. This CDR3 is 14 amino acids long. The V segment lost 3 bases and the J segment 9 bases; nucleotides outside the gene matches: 7. The CDR3 nucleotides are TGTGCCAGAAGCTGTAGGGACAGGGCGGGCATTCAGTACTTC. Protein: CARSCRDRAGIQYF.

The chain links TRBV7-6 to TRBJ2-1; TRBD2 might be the D (6 bases). Per germline, CDR1 SGHVS and CDR2 FNYEAQ. This CDR3 comprises 12 residues. The V gene lost 5 bases and the J gene lost 7 bases, with 9 bases spanning the gap. This chain's CDR3 is CASSPGGNEQFF. CDR3 DNA sequence: TGTGCCAGCAGCCCCGGGGGAAATGAGCAGTTCTTC.

This sequence joins TRBV5-5 and TRBJ2-3, with 7 bases lining up with TRBD2. Germline CDR1 is SGHKS and CDR2 is YYEKEE (reference sequence). This CDR3 comprises 16 residues. The junction had 13 bases not matched to a gene; V was cut back by 4 bases and J by 5 bases. This CDR3 is CASSLPGGRRRDTQYF. The CDR3 coding sequence is TGTGCCAGCAGCCTTCCGGGGGGTAGACGGCGAGATACGCAGTATTTT.

The chain recombines TRBV7-8 with TRBJ2-1, with 9 bases lining up with TRBD2. The ends lost 1 base at V and 4 bases at J; junction bases unmatched: 2. The CDR3 has 15 amino acids. Germline CDR1 SGHVS, CDR2 FQNEAQ. The CDR3 bases are TGTGCCAGCAGCTTAGAAGCGGGAGGATACAATGAGCAGTTCTTC. Translating gives CASSLEAGGYNEQFF. Variable domain in full (rest from reference TRBV7-8 and TRBJ2-1): GAGVSQSPRYKVAKRGQDVALRCDPISGHVSLFWYQQALGQGPEFLTYFQNEAQLDKSGLPSDRFFAERPEGSVSTLKIQRTQQEDSAVYLCASSLEAGGYNEQFFGPGTRLTVL.

The CDR3 DNA sequence: TGTGCCAGCAGCTTAGTAGAGGTGGCCTACGAGCAGTACTTC. Protein product: CASSLVEVAYEQYF. The gene calls are TRBV7-9 and TRBJ2-7; no definite D call. Germline CDR1 and CDR2: SEHNR and FQNEAQ (reference sequence). V lost 1 base and J lost 2, with 9 bases in between. The length of the CDR3 is 14 residues.

The gene calls are TRBV6-4 and TRBJ2-2; D possibly corresponds to TRBD1 (6 bases). The V and J ends lost 3 bases and 5 bases respectively, with 10 bases between them. The CDR3 is made up of 14 amino acids. Germline V lookup: CDR1 MRHNA, CDR2 SNTAGT. The CDR3 DNA follows: TGTGCCAGCAGTGAGGGGGCTAGTACCGGGGAGCTGTTTTTT. Residues: CASSEGASTGELFF.

This clone occurred once. V usage is TRBV4-1 and J usage is TRBJ2-3, with 9 bases fitting TRBD2. CDR3 size: 16 residues. The germline gives CDR1 MGHRA, CDR2 YSYEKL. The junction had 8 bases not matched to a gene; V was cut back by 2 bases and J by 5 bases. The CDR3 nucleotides are TGCGCCAGCAGCCAAAGACTTGGACTAGCGAAAGATACGCAGTATTTT. Its protein is CASSQRLGLAKDTQYF.

This clone was observed a few times. CDR3 sequence (DNA): TGTGCCAGCAGCGCAACCGGGACAGGGAGAAGAGGCTACACCTTC. This encodes CASSATGTGRRGYTF. The chain employs TRBV11-1 and TRBJ1-2; 9 positions match TRBD1. The germline CDR1 and CDR2 sequences are SGHAT and FQDESV (reference sequence). The V gene end was trimmed by 5 bases and the J gene end by 8 bases; junction bases not matched to a gene: 12. The CDR3 is made up of 15 amino acids.

This clone was seen once. The V call is TRBV19, the J call TRBJ1-5; D is ambiguous. Trimming took 7 bases from V and 3 from J, leaving 13 bases between them. The CDR3 runs 14 residues. Germline V gene lookup returns CDR1 LNHDA and CDR2 SQIVND (reference sequence). Here the CDR3 reads CASNPDTHNQPQHF. CDR3 nucleotide sequence: TGTGCCAGTAACCCCGACACCCACAATCAGCCCCAGCATTTT. Using reference TRBV19 and TRBJ1-5 for the parts outside the CDR3, the full variable domain is DGGITQSPKYLFRKEGQNVTLSCEQNLNHDAMYWYRQDPGQGLRLIYYSQIVNDFQKGDIAEGYSVSREKKESFPLTVTSAQKNPTAFYLCASNPDTHNQPQHFGDGTRLSIL.

This clone has a handful of counts. The rearrangement links TRBV5-4 to TRBJ2-3, with 14 bases matching TRBD2. The CDR3 covers 16 residues. Per the germline V gene, CDR1 is SGHNT and CDR2 is YYREEE (reference sequence). Unmatched junction bases numbered 5, after V lost 4 bases and J lost 4 bases. The CDR3 region has the DNA TGTGCCAGCAGCGCCGGGACTAGCGGGAGTTCAGATACGCAGTATTTT. As protein: CASSAGTSGSSDTQYF.